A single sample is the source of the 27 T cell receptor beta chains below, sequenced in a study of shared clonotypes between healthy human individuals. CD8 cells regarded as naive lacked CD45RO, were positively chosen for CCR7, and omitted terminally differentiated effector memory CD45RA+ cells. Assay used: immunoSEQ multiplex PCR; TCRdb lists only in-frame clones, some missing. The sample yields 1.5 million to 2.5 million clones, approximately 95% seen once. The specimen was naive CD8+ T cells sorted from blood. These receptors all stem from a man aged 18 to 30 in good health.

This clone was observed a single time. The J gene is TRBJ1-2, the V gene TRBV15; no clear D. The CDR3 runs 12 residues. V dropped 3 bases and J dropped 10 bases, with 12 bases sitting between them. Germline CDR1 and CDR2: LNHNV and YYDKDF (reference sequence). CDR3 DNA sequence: TGTGCCACCAGCAGGTCAAATGGGGACTACACCTTC. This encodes CATSRSNGDYTF.

The CDR3 nucleotides are TGTGCCAGTAAGATGGGTGCGGGCTACAATGAGCAGTTCTTC. Translating gives CASKMGAGYNEQFF. The genes are TRBV19 and TRBJ2-1; the D gene is possibly TRBD2 (5 bases). Germline V lookup: CDR1 LNHDA, CDR2 SQIVND (reference sequence). V was shortened by 7 bases and J by 3 bases, with 13 bases between the two germline ends. The CDR3 consists of 14 residues.

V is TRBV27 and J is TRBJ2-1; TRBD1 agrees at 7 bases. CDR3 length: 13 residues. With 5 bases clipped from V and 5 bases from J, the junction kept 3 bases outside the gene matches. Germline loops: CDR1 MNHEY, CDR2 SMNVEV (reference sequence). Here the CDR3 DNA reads TGTGCCAGCAGTATGGGACAGAACAATGAGCAGTTCTTC. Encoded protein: CASSMGQNNEQFF.

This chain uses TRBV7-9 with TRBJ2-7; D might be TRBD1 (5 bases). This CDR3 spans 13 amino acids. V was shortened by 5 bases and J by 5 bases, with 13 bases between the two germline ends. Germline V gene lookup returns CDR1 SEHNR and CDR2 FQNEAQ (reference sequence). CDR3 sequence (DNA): TGTGCCAGCAGCCCCAGGGTTGCAAACGAGCAGTACTTC. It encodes CASSPRVANEQYF.

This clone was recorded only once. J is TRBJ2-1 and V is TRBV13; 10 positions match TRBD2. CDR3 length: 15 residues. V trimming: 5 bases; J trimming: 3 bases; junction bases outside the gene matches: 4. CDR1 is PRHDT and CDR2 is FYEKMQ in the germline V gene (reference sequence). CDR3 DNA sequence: TGTGCCAGCAGCAGTAGCGGGGGGTTCTACAATGAGCAGTTCTTC. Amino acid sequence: CASSSSGGFYNEQFF.

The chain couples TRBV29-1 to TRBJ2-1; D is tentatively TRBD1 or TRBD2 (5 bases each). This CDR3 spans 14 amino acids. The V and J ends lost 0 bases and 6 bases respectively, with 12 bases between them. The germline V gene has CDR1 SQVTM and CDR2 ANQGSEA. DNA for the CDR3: TGCAGCGTTGAAGATCTTCCAGGGACCAATGAGCAGTTCTTC. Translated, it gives CSVEDLPGTNEQFF.

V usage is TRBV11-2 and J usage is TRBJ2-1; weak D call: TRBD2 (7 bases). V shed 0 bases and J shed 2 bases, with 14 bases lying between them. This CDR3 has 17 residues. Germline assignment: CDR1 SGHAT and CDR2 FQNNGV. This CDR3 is CASSLDRDGGPYNEQFF. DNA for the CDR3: TGTGCCAGCAGCTTAGATCGGGACGGGGGGCCCTACAATGAGCAGTTCTTC.

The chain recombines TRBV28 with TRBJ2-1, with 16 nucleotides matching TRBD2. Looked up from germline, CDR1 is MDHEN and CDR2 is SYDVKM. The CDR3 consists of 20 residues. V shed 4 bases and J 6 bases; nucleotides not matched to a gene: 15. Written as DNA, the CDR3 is TGTGCCAGCAGTTCCCCGGGACTAGCGGGAGGGAGGGGGATCTTCAATGAGCAGTTCTTC. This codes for CASSSPGLAGGRGIFNEQFF.

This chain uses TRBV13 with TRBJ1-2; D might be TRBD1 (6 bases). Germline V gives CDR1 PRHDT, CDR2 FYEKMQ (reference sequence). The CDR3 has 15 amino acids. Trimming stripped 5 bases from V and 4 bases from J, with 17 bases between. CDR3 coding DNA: TGTGCCAGCAGCCGGGGGGGCCCGGGGAGCTATGGCTACACCTTC. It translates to CASSRGGPGSYGYTF.

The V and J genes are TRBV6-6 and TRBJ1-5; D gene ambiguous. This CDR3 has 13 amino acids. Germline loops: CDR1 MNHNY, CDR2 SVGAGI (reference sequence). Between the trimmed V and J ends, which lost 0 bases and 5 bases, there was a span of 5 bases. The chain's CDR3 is CASSYSHDQPQHF. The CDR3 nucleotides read TGTGCCAGCAGTTACTCCCACGATCAGCCCCAGCATTTT.

CDR3 in amino acids: CASSQDVANYGYTF. As DNA, the CDR3 is TGCGCCAGCAGCCAAGATGTGGCTAACTATGGCTACACCTTC. The chain has TRBV4-1 and TRBJ1-2; D gene unclear. The germline V gene has CDR1 MGHRA and CDR2 YSYEKL. The CDR3 spans 14 residues. V shed 0 bases and J shed 0 bases, with 5 bases lying between them.

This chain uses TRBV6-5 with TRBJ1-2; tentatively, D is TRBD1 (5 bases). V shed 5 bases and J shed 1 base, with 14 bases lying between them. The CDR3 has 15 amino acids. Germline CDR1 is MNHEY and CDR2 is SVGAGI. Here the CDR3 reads CASSGGEEGNYGYTF. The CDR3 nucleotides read TGTGCCAGCAGTGGGGGGGAGGAGGGTAACTATGGCTACACCTTC.

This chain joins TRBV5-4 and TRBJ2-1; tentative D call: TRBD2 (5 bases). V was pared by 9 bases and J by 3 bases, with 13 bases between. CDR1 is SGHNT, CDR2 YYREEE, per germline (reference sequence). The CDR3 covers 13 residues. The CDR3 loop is CATGLGHYNEQFF. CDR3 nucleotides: TGTGCCACCGGACTCGGGCACTACAATGAGCAGTTCTTC.

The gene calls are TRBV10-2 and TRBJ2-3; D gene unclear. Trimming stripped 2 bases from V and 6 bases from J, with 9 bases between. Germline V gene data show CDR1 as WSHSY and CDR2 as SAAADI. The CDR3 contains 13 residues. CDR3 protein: CASSERATDTQYF. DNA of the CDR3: TGCGCCAGCAGTGAGAGGGCTACGGATACGCAGTATTTT.

CDR3 nucleotide sequence: TGTGCCAGCAGCTTCGCCAGGAGGCTTGATTCACCCCTCCACTTT. The encoded protein is CASSFARRLDSPLHF. The chain couples TRBV7-9 to TRBJ1-6, with D unclear. V was shortened by 3 bases and J by 8 bases, with 14 bases between the two germline ends. Germline V gives CDR1 SEHNR, CDR2 FQNEAQ (reference sequence). CDR3 length: 15 residues.

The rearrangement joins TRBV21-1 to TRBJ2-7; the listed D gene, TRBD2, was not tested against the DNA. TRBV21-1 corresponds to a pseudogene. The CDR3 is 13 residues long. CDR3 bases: TGTGCCAGCAGCAAGTTCTCGGTTTACGAGCAGTACTTC. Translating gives CASSKFSVYEQYF.

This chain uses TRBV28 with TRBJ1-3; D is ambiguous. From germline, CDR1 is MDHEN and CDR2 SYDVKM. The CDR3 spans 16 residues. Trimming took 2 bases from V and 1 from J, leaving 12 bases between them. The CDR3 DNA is TGTGCCAGCAGTTTAACCGTGACTGGGTCTGGAAACACCATATATTTT. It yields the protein CASSLTVTGSGNTIYF.

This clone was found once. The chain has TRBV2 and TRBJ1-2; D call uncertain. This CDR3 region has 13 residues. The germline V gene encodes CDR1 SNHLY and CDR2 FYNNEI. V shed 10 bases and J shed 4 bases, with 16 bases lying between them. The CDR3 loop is CATEGVILYGYTF. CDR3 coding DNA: TGTGCCACGGAGGGAGTTATCCTCTATGGCTACACCTTC.

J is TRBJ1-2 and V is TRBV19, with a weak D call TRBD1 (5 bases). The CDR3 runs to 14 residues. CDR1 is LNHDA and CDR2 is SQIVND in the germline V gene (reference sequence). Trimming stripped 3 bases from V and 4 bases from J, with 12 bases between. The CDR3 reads CASSMGDLLYGYTF. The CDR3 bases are TGTGCCAGTAGTATGGGGGACCTTCTCTATGGCTACACCTTC.

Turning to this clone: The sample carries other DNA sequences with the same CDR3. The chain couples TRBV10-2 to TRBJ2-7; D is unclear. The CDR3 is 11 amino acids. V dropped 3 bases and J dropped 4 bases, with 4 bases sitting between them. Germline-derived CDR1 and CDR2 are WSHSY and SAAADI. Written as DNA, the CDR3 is TGCGCCAGCAGTGAAAGTTACGAGCAGTACTTC. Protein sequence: CASSESYEQYF.

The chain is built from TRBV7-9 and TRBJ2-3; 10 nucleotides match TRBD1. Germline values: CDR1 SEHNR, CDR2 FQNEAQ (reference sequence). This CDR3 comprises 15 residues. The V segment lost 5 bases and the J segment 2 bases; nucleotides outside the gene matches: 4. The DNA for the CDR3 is TGTGCCAGCAGCGGGGACAGGGGATTCACAGATACGCAGTATTTT. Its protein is CASSGDRGFTDTQYF. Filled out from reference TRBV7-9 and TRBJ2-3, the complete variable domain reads DTGVSQNPRHKITKRGQNVTFRCDPISEHNRLYWYRQTLGQGPEFLTYFQNEAQLEKSRLLSDRFSAERPKGSFSTLEIQRTEQGDSAMYLCASSGDRGFTDTQYFGPGTRLTVL.

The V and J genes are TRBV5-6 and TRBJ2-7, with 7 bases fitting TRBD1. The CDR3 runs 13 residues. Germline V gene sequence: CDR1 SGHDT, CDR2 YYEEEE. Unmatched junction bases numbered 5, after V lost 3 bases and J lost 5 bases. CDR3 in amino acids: CASSSYRGHEQYF. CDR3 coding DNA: TGTGCCAGCAGCTCATACAGGGGCCACGAGCAGTACTTC.

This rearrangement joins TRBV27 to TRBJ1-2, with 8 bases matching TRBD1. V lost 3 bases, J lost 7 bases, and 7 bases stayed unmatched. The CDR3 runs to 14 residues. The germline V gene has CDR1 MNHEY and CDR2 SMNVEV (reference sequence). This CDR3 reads CASSFGQGAAGYTF. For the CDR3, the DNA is TGTGCCAGCAGTTTTGGGCAGGGGGCCGCTGGCTACACCTTC.

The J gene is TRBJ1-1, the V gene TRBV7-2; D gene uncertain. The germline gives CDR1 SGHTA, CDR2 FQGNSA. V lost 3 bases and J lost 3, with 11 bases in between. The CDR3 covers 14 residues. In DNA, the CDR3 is TGTGCCAGCAGCTTTGTAATCGGGGACACTGAAGCTTTCTTT. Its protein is CASSFVIGDTEAFF. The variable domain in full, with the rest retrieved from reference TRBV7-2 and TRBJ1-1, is GAGVSQSPSNKVTEKGKDVELRCDPISGHTALYWYRQSLGQGLEFLIYFQGNSAPDKSGLPSDRFSAERTGGSVSTLTIQRTQQEDSAVYLCASSFVIGDTEAFFGQGTRLTVV.

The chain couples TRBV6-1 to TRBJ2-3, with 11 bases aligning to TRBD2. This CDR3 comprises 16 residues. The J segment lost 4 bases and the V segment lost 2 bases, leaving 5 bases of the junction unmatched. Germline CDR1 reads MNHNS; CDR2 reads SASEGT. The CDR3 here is CASSETSGGEADTQYF. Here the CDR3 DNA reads TGTGCCAGCAGTGAAACTAGCGGGGGCGAAGCAGATACGCAGTATTTT.

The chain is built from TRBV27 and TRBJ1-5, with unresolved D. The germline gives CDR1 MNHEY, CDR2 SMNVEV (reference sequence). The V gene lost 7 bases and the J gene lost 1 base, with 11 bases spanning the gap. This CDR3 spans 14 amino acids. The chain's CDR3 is CASKYGGSNQPQHF. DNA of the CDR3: TGTGCCAGCAAGTATGGAGGAAGCAATCAGCCCCAGCATTTT.

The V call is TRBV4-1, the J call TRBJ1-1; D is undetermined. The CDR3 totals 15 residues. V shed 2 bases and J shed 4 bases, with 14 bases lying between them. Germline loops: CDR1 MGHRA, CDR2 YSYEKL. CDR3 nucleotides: TGCGCCAGCAGCCAAAAAGGGTCGGTGCGCACTGAAGCTTTCTTT. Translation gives CASSQKGSVRTEAFF.